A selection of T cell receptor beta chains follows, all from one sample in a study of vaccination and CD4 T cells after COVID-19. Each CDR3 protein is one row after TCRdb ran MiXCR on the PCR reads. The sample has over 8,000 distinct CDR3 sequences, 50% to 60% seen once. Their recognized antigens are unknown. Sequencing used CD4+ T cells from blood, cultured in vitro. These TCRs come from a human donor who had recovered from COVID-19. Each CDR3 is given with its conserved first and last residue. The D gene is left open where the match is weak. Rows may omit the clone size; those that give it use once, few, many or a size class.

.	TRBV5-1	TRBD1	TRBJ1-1	TGCGCCAGCAGCTGGGGACAGGATAACACTGAAGCTTTCTTT	CASSWGQDNTEAFF
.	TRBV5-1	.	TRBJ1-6	TGCGCCAGCAGCTTGGTTGGGGCTTCACCCCTCCACTTT	CASSLVGASPLHF
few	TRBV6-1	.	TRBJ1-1	TGTGCCAGCAGTCCGGTTCGGGTCGGGAACACTGAAGCTTTCTTT	CASSPVRVGNTEAFF
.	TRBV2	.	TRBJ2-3	TGTGCCAGCAGTTGGGATAGAGGCACAGATACGCAGTATTTT	CASSWDRGTDTQYF
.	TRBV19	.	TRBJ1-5	TGTGCCACTAAGGGAGATTGGGACATTATGAATCAGCCCCAGCATTTT	CATKGDWDIMNQPQHF
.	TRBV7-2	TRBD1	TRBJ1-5	TGTGCCAGCAGCCTGGGACAGGGGGGTTCTTTTAGCAATCAGCCCCAGCATTTT	CASSLGQGGSFSNQPQHF
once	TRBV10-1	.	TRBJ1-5	TGCGCCAGCAGCGAAAACAAGGGGCCCCAGCATTTT	CASSENKGPQHF
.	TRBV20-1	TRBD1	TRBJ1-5	TGCAGTGCTAGAGACCCCCCGGGACAGGGGTCATATAGCAATCAGCCCCAGCATTTT	CSARDPPGQGSYSNQPQHF
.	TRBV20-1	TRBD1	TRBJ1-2	TGCAGTGCTAGAGTATATACCTCCAGGGGGGACGGCTACACCTTC	CSARVYTSRGDGYTF
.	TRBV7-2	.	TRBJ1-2	TGTGCCAGCAGCTTAGAGGTCACCCCGGGCCCCTATGGCTACACCTTC	CASSLEVTPGPYGYTF
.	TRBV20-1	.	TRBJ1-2	TGCAGTGCGCAGGGACCTAATGGCTACACCTTC	CSAQGPNGYTF
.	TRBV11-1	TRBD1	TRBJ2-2	TGTGCCAGCAGCTTCCTTATTCAGGGGGCGCAAACCGGGGAGCTGTTTTTT	CASSFLIQGAQTGELFF
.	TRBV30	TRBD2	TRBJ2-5	TGTGCCTGGAGGATAGCGGGAGGCTCAGGGACCCAGTACTTC	CAWRIAGGSGTQYF
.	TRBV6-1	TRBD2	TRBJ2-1	TGTGCCAGCAGTGAACCGGGACTAGCGGGCAATGAGCAGTTCTTC	CASSEPGLAGNEQFF
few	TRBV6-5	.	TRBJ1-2	TGTGCCAGCAGTTACGACCGCGAAAGGGGCTACACCTTC	CASSYDRERGYTF
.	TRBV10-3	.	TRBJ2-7	TGTGCCATCAGTGACCCTAGATTATACGAGCAGTACTTC	CAISDPRLYEQYF
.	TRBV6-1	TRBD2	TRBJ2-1	TGTGCCAGCAGTGAAGCGGGAGGGAACAATGAGCAGTTCTTC	CASSEAGGNNEQFF
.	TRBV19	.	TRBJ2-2	TGTGCCAGTAGTATAGGGCCCGGAAACACCGGGGAGCTGTTTTTT	CASSIGPGNTGELFF
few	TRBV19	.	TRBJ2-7	TGTGCCAGTAGTAGGGACGGAAACTACGAGCAGTACTTC	CASSRDGNYEQYF
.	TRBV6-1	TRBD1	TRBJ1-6	TGTGCCAGCAGTGATACAGGGGTGAGAGAGAATTCACCCCTCCACTTT	CASSDTGVRENSPLHF
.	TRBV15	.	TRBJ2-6	TGTGCCACCAGCAGAGATCTCGGGAGAAGGGGGTCCGGGGCCAACGTCCTGACTTTC	CATSRDLGRRGSGANVLTF
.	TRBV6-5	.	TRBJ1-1	TGTGCCAGCAGTTACGAGCTAACCGGCGGGAGCACTGAAGCTTTCTTT	CASSYELTGGSTEAFF
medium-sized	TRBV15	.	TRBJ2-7	TGTGCCACCAGCAGAGAGCCAGGGGGGACCTCCGAGCAGTACTTC	CATSREPGGTSEQYF
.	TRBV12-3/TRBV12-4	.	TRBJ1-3	TGTGCCAGCAGTCGGACCTCTGGAAACACCATATATTTT	CASSRTSGNTIYF
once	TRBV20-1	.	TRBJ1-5	TGCAGTGCTAGAACCCTAGGACTTCCTGGGGATCAGCCCCAGCATTTT	CSARTLGLPGDQPQHF
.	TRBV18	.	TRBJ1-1	TGTGCCAGCTCACAGGGGAGAGCCACTGAAGCTTTCTTT	CASSQGRATEAFF
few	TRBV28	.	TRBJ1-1	TGTGCCAGCAGTTTCATCGGTGTCGTCACTGAAGCTTTCTTT	CASSFIGVVTEAFF
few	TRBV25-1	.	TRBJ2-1	TGTGCCAGCCGACAGGCCAACTCGCAGTTCTTC	CASRQANSQFF
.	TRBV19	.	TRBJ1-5	TGTGCCAGTAGATCCCTGATGTCAGGGGACAATCAGCCCCAGCATTTT	CASRSLMSGDNQPQHF
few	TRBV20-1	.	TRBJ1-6	TGCAGTGCTAGAGATCCCCGGACAGCAAATAATTCACCCCTCCACTTT	CSARDPRTANNSPLHF
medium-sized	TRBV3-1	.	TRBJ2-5	TGTGCCAGCAGCCAAGACCTGACAGATGACCAAGAGACCCAGTACTTC	CASSQDLTDDQETQYF
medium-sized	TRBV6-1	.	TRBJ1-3	TGTGCCAGCTCGGGAATAGACAGCTCTGGAAACACCATATATTTT	CASSGIDSSGNTIYF
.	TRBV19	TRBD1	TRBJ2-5	TGTGCCAGTAGTACAGGGGCGACACAGGGGGGAGAGACCCAGTACTTC	CASSTGATQGGETQYF
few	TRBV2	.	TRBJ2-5	TGTGCCAGCAGTGATCCTAGAGCACAAGAGACCCAGTACTTC	CASSDPRAQETQYF
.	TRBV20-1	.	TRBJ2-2	TGCAGTGCTAGAGGGCAGGGATACACCGGGGAGCTGTTTTTT	CSARGQGYTGELFF
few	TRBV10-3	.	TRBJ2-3	TGTGCCATCAGTGAAGGAACGGCTACAGATACGCAGTATTTT	CAISEGTATDTQYF
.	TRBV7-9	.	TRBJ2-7	TGTGCCAGCCGGGTCGGAGCGACCTACGAGCAGTACTTC	CASRVGATYEQYF
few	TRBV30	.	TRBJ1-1	TGTGCCTGGAGCACGGCTTCGAACACTGAAGCTTTCTTT	CAWSTASNTEAFF
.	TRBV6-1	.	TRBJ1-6	TGTGCCAGCAGCCCGGTAGGGTCCGGCTACTATAATTCACCCCTCCACTTT	CASSPVGSGYYNSPLHF
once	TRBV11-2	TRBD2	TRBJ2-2	TGTGCCAGCAGTCGCCAGGGGGCTAGCGGGGGGAACACCGGGGAGCTGTTTTTT	CASSRQGASGGNTGELFF
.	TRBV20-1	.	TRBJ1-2	TGCAGTGCTAGTCAATACCCTACTAATTCGGGGGATGGCTACACCTTC	CSASQYPTNSGDGYTF
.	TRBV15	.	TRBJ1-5	TGTGCCACCAGCAGAGCTCGGACATGGGACACACAAAATCAGCCCCAGCATTTT	CATSRARTWDTQNQPQHF
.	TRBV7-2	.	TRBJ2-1	TGTGCCAGCAGCCCCAGCCGGGGGGCCTTCAATGAGCAGTTCTTC	CASSPSRGAFNEQFF
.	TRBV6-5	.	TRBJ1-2	TGTGCCAGCAGTTACGCCGGGACGGCCGGCGGCTACACCTTC	CASSYAGTAGGYTF
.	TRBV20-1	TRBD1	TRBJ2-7	TGCAGTGCTCGACCTGGACAGGGCTACGAGCAGTACTTC	CSARPGQGYEQYF
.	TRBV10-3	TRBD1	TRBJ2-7	TGTGCCATCAGCAACCAAAAGGGACAGGGGATCTCCTACGAGCAGTACTTC	CAISNQKGQGISYEQYF
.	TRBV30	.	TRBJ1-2	TGTGCCTGGGGAGGTGGGTCCTATGGCTACACCTTC	CAWGGGSYGYTF
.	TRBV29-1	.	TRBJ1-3	TGCAGCGTTGAGACAGGTGGAAACACCATATATTTT	CSVETGGNTIYF
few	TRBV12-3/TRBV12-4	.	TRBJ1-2	TGTGCCAGCACTGCTTCAGCCTATGGCTACACCTTC	CASTASAYGYTF
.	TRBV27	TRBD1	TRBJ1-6	TGTGCCAGCAGATCTACAGGGGGCGATTCACCCCTCCACTTT	CASRSTGGDSPLHF
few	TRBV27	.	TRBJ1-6	TGTGCCAGCAGTTCGGACAGTGCGAATTCACCCCTCCACTTT	CASSSDSANSPLHF
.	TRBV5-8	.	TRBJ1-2	TGTGCCAGCAGCTTAACGGGACTTAGGAACTATGGCTACACCTTC	CASSLTGLRNYGYTF
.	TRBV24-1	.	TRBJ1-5	TGTGCCACCAGTGATGGGGACTATGGGGAACAGCCCCAGCATTTT	CATSDGDYGEQPQHF
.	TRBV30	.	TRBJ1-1	TGTGCCTGGATCCCTCCGGGACGGGAGGGAACTGAAGCTTTCTTT	CAWIPPGREGTEAFF
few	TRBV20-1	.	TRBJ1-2	TGCAGTGCTAGAGGGGGGGGATTGTTACGCTATGGCTACACCTTC	CSARGGGLLRYGYTF
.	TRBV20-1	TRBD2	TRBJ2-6	TGCAGTGCCAAGACTAGCGGGGGAACTGGGGCCAACGTCCTGACTTTC	CSAKTSGGTGANVLTF
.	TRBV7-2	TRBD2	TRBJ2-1	TGTGCCAGCAGCCCTACCAGGACTAGCATCAATGAGCAGTTCTTC	CASSPTRTSINEQFF